This entry lists 13 T cell receptor beta chains sequenced from one sample in a study of blood T cell repertoires in COVID-19. TCRdb's copy holds only in-frame clones and misses some; the assay was immunoSEQ multiplex PCR. Here the sample spans approximately 340,000 clones, around 80% being singletons. Material: peripheral blood. The source is a man aged 25 to 40 with active or convalescent COVID-19.

A remark on this clone: Within the sample, other DNA sequences also encode this same CDR3. The J gene is TRBJ1-5, the V gene TRBV7-2, with D uncertain. Trimming removed 1 base at V and 3 bases at J, with 10 bases between. Germline CDR1 reads SGHTA; CDR2 reads FQGNSA. The CDR3 length is 15 residues. DNA for the CDR3: TGTGCCAGCAGCTTAGGAGCGGGGTTCAATCAGCCCCAGCATTTT. Translated: CASSLGAGFNQPQHF. The variable domain in full, with the rest retrieved from reference TRBV7-2 and TRBJ1-5, is GAGVSQSPSNKVTEKGKDVELRCDPISGHTALYWYRQSLGQGLEFLIYFQGNSAPDKSGLPSDRFSAERTGGSVSTLTIQRTQQEDSAVYLCASSLGAGFNQPQHFGDGTRLSIL.

The V gene is TRBV9, the J gene TRBJ2-7; weak D call: TRBD1 (6 bases). Germline V lookup: CDR1 SGDLS, CDR2 YYNGEE. V gave up 4 bases and J gave up 3 bases, with 11 bases separating them. The CDR3 has 13 residues. Here the CDR3 DNA reads TGTGCCAGCAGCCAGGGGAGTATCTACGAGCAGTACTTC. Amino acid sequence: CASSQGSIYEQYF.

This chain joins TRBV9 and TRBJ1-5; D may be TRBD1 (6 bases). The V and J ends lost 3 bases and 5 bases respectively, with 12 bases between them. Germline CDR1 and CDR2: SGDLS and YYNGEE. There are 14 residues in the CDR3. The CDR3, as DNA: TGTGCCAGCAGCGGCGGACAGTATTATCAGCCCCAGCATTTT. Residues: CASSGGQYYQPQHF.

The rearrangement joins TRBV24-1 to TRBJ2-7; maybe TRBD1 (5 bases). Trimming left V 4 bases short and J 6 bases short, with 12 bases between. Germline V gene sequence: CDR1 KGHDR, CDR2 SFDVKD. The CDR3 extends over 13 amino acids. The CDR3 DNA follows: TGTGCCACCAGTGAACCCACAGGCCTCGAGCAGTACTTC. Encoded protein: CATSEPTGLEQYF.

This clone appeared once. The gene calls are TRBV5-1 and TRBJ2-7; perhaps TRBD2 as D (5 bases). The germline V gene encodes CDR1 SGHRS and CDR2 YFSETQ. The CDR3 contains 17 residues. Trimming took off 0 bases at V and 3 bases at J, with 19 bases between the two ends. CDR3 protein: CASSLEGAAVRIYEQYF. CDR3 nucleotide sequence: TGCGCCAGCAGCTTGGAGGGAGCAGCCGTGAGGATCTACGAGCAGTACTTC.

This chain connects TRBV30 to TRBJ2-7; D is perhaps TRBD2 (5 bases). The CDR3 runs to 10 residues. Per germline, CDR1 GTSNPN and CDR2 SVGIG (reference sequence). The CDR3 spells CAAGTYEQYF. CDR3 nucleotide sequence: TGTGCGGCGGGCACCTACGAGCAGTACTTC.

This clone has only a few counts. CDR3: CASSFQASGVYEQYF. DNA of the CDR3: TGTGCCAGCAGTTTCCAGGCTAGCGGGGTCTACGAGCAGTACTTC. The chain carries TRBV27 and TRBJ2-7, with 9 bases that match TRBD2. The length of the CDR3 is 15 residues. Germline lookup yields CDR1 MNHEY and CDR2 SMNVEV (reference sequence). The V and J ends lost 3 bases and 3 bases, in that order; junction bases with no gene match: 6.

V and J are TRBV5-1 and TRBJ1-4; D gene ambiguous. This CDR3 is 14 amino acids long. Trimming took off 4 bases at V and 8 bases at J, with 15 bases between the two ends. The germline gives CDR1 SGHRS, CDR2 YFSETQ. The CDR3 loop reads CASSDGRGREKLFF. The DNA of the CDR3 is TGCGCCAGCAGCGACGGGAGAGGGAGGGAAAAACTGTTTTTT.

The gene calls are TRBV18 and TRBJ1-3; no definite D call. The V and J ends lost 3 bases and 5 bases respectively, with 14 bases between them. This CDR3 contains 15 residues. Germline V gene sequence: CDR1 KGHSH, CDR2 LQKENI. Here the CDR3 reads CASSPRAPHRNTIYF. The CDR3 DNA reads TGTGCCAGCTCACCGAGAGCGCCCCATCGAAACACCATATATTTT.

The chain has TRBV19 and TRBJ1-5; 9 positions agree with TRBD1. Germline V lookup: CDR1 LNHDA, CDR2 SQIVND (reference sequence). V dropped 4 bases and J dropped 2; count of bases not matched to a gene: 6. This CDR3 has 16 amino acids. CDR3 in DNA: TGTGCCAGTAGTACACAGGGGGCGCGTGGCAATCAGCCCCAGCATTTT. Encoded protein: CASSTQGARGNQPQHF. Supplemented by reference TRBV19 and TRBJ1-5, the full variable domain reads DGGITQSPKYLFRKEGQNVTLSCEQNLNHDAMYWYRQDPGQGLRLIYYSQIVNDFQKGDIAEGYSVSREKKESFPLTVTSAQKNPTAFYLCASSTQGARGNQPQHFGDGTRLSIL.

This clone was detected once. The V gene is TRBV19, the J gene TRBJ2-7; 8 positions agree with TRBD1. The CDR3 runs to 13 residues. The J segment lost 5 bases and the V segment lost 10 bases, leaving 10 bases of the junction unmatched. Germline CDR1 reads LNHDA; CDR2 reads SQIVND (reference sequence). The CDR3 DNA sequence: TGTGCCACAGCCCGACAGGGGCTCAACGAGCAGTACTTC. Protein: CATARQGLNEQYF.

This chain connects TRBV11-2 to TRBJ1-1; tentative D call: TRBD1 (6 bases). This CDR3 has 14 residues. Trimming cost V 3 bases and J 7 bases, with 15 bases left between them. Germline CDR1 reads SGHAT; CDR2 reads FQNNGV. The CDR3 nucleotides read TGTGCCAGCAGCTTTTATCGGACAGACAATGAAGCTTTCTTT. The encoded protein is CASSFYRTDNEAFF.

The J gene is TRBJ2-2, the V gene TRBV9, with TRBD1 identical over 7 bases. Germline V CDR1 and CDR2: SGDLS, YYNGEE. The CDR3 is made up of 15 amino acids. Trimming removed 1 base from V and 4 bases from J; junction bases left unmatched: 4. DNA for the CDR3: TGTGCCAGCAGCGTAAAGGGGGCGAGCACCGGGGAGCTGTTTTTT. Protein: CASSVKGASTGELFF.